The 28 T cell receptor beta chains in this list originate from one sample, sequenced in a study of T-cell reconstitution after alpha-beta-depleted transplantation in children. Unique molecular identifiers were built into the TCRbeta library. TCRdb analysed the PCR reads with MiXCR anew, one entry per CDR3 protein. The data show some 840,000 distinct CDR3 sequences, 16% seen once. Source: PBMCs, mostly from graft donor cells, taken 360 days after TCRalphabeta/CD19-depleted stem cell transplant. These receptors were taken from a male patient under 18 who had a stem cell transplant for acute lymphoblastic leukemia, so the T cells may come from the graft donor.

The chain couples TRBV19 to TRBJ2-1; possible D gene TRBD2, 6 bases. The germline gives CDR1 LNHDA, CDR2 SQIVND (reference sequence). Trimming removed 5 bases at V and 7 bases at J, with 18 bases between. There are 15 residues in the CDR3. CDR3 DNA sequence: TGTGCCAGTAGTCCCGAGGGCGCGGCGGGAAATGAGCAGTTCTTC. As protein: CASSPEGAAGNEQFF.

This clonotype occurred many times. The rearrangement uses TRBV5-1 and TRBJ2-1; D not certain. The V end was cut by 1 base, the J end by 6 bases, with 5 bases between. The length of the CDR3 is 12 residues. Germline CDR1 and CDR2: SGHRS and YFSETQ. The CDR3: CASSLNSNEQFF. DNA of the CDR3: TGCGCCAGCAGCTTGAACAGCAATGAGCAGTTCTTC.

This clonotype was counted ten times or more. The chain is built from TRBV27 and TRBJ2-7; no definite D call. The V gene's germline CDR1 is MNHEY and CDR2 SMNVEV (reference sequence). This CDR3 is 13 amino acids long. The ends were cut back, 3 bases at V and 0 bases at J, with 6 bases in the middle. The CDR3 loop is CASSFQSSYEQYF. In DNA form, the CDR3 reads TGTGCCAGCAGTTTTCAGAGCTCCTACGAGCAGTACTTC.

This clonotype showed up many times. The chain employs TRBV20-1 and TRBJ2-7; D is possibly TRBD1 (6 bases). V was cut by 0 bases and J by 3 bases, with 15 bases left in between. The V gene's germline CDR1 is DFQATT and CDR2 SNEGSKA (reference sequence). CDR3 length: 15 amino acids. The CDR3 sequence is CSARDSQGQRYEQYF. The DNA for the CDR3 is TGCAGTGCTAGAGATTCCCAGGGACAACGCTACGAGCAGTACTTC.

V and J are TRBV7-9 and TRBJ1-2; TRBD1 agrees at 9 bases. V was clipped by 2 bases and J by 5 bases; unmatched bases: 9. CDR3 size: 16 residues. Germline values: CDR1 SEHNR, CDR2 FQNEAQ (reference sequence). The CDR3 bases are TGTGCCAGCAGCTTACGATCCGGGGACAGGGTGTATGGCTACACCTTC. Translation: CASSLRSGDRVYGYTF. Complete variable domain (other parts from reference TRBV7-9 and TRBJ1-2): DTGVSQNPRHKITKRGQNVTFRCDPISEHNRLYWYRQTLGQGPEFLTYFQNEAQLEKSRLLSDRFSAERPKGSFSTLEIQRTEQGDSAMYLCASSLRSGDRVYGYTFGSGTRLTVV.

The chain joins TRBV25-1 to TRBJ2-5; 9 positions agree with TRBD2. CDR1 and CDR2 (germline): MGHDK, SYGVNS. The CDR3 runs 13 residues. The V and J ends lost 11 bases and 1 base, in that order; junction bases with no gene match: 5. The chain's CDR3 is CAPASGTQETQYF. In DNA form, the CDR3 reads TGTGCCCCTGCTAGCGGGACCCAAGAGACCCAGTACTTC.

This clonotype appeared a few times. The chain couples TRBV25-1 to TRBJ2-7, with D perhaps given as TRBD1 or TRBD2 (5 bases each). Germline values: CDR1 MGHDK, CDR2 SYGVNS. This CDR3 spans 15 amino acids. Trimming removed 3 bases at V and 9 bases at J, with 21 bases between. The CDR3 DNA reads as TGTGCCAGCAGTGACCGTGGTTCGGGGCCGGGGAGGCAGTACTTC. Residues: CASSDRGSGPGRQYF.

This clonotype was detected ten times or more. V is TRBV29-1 and J is TRBJ2-5; 9 nucleotides agree with TRBD1. Germline values: CDR1 SQVTM, CDR2 ANQGSEA. The CDR3 consists of 17 residues. V shed 6 bases, J shed 4 bases, and the junction held 18 bases outside the gene matches. The CDR3 sequence: CSVVYLRDRENRETQYF. The CDR3 DNA reads as TGCAGCGTCGTATACCTCCGGGACAGGGAAAATCGAGAGACCCAGTACTTC.

The chain couples TRBV7-3 to TRBJ1-6; D not resolved. Trimming stripped 4 bases from V and 6 bases from J, with 16 bases between. The CDR3 length is 16 residues. Germline V gene data show CDR1 as SGHTA and CDR2 as FQGTGA. Written as DNA, the CDR3 is TGTGCCAGCAGCTCCCCGGGCCCCGAGGGTAATTCACCCCTCCACTTT. This codes for CASSSPGPEGNSPLHF. The full variable domain, rest sourced from reference TRBV7-3 and TRBJ1-6, is GAGVSQTPSNKVTEKGKYVELRCDPISGHTALYWYRQSLGQGPEFLIYFQGTGAADDSGLPNDRFFAVRPEGSVSTLKIQRTERGDSAVYLCASSSPGPEGNSPLHFGNGTRLTVT.

The chain combines TRBV9 with TRBJ1-3; no clear D gene. Germline V gene data show CDR1 as SGDLS and CDR2 as YYNGEE. The CDR3 has 13 amino acids. The V end lost 3 bases, the J end lost 0 bases, and 4 bases lay between the germline ends. The CDR3 here is CASSDNSGNTIYF. The CDR3 DNA reads TGTGCCAGCAGCGACAACTCTGGAAACACCATATATTTT.

The chain recombines TRBV18 with TRBJ2-2; 11 nucleotides agree with TRBD2. Germline V gene sequence: CDR1 KGHSH, CDR2 LQKENI. After removal of 4 bases from V and 2 bases from J, the junction contained 9 bases not matched to a gene. This CDR3 region has 18 residues. CDR3 sequence reads: CASSLTTSGNPNTGELFF. CDR3 in DNA: TGTGCCAGCTCACTAACGACTAGCGGGAACCCAAACACCGGGGAGCTGTTTTTT. Full variable domain (remainder filled in from reference TRBV18 and TRBJ2-2): NAGVMQNPRHLVRRRGQEARLRCSPMKGHSHVYWYRQLPEEGLKFMVYLQKENIIDESGMPKERFSAEFPKEGPSILRIQQVVRGDSAAYFCASSLTTSGNPNTGELFFGEGSRLTVL.

This chain connects TRBV27 to TRBJ2-7; D gene uncertain. CDR1 is MNHEY and CDR2 is SMNVEV in the germline V gene (reference sequence). Between the trimmed V and J ends, which lost 2 bases and 1 base, there was a span of 12 bases. This CDR3 is 15 amino acids long. The CDR3 nucleotides read TGTGCCAGCAGTTTAAAGGGTACGAGTTCCTACGAGCAGTACTTC. Amino acid sequence: CASSLKGTSSYEQYF.

The V gene is TRBV2, the J gene TRBJ2-3; D may be TRBD2 (5 bases). The CDR3 length is 18 residues. Trimming removed 7 bases from V and 1 base from J, with 24 bases in between. CDR1 and CDR2 from the germline V gene are SNHLY and FYNNEI. The CDR3 protein is CASMRTPYSLSGTDTQYF. The CDR3 DNA reads TGTGCCAGCATGCGGACTCCCTATTCCCTTTCCGGCACAGATACGCAGTATTTT.

This clonotype has a count of ten or more. The genes are TRBV12-3 or TRBV12-4 and TRBJ2-7; D unresolved. The CDR3 contains 14 residues. Trimming pared 4 bases from V and 2 bases from J, leaving 12 bases between. The CDR3 sequence is CASSSSDLPYEQYF. Here the CDR3 DNA reads TGTGCCAGCAGTTCATCAGATCTTCCCTACGAGCAGTACTTC.

This clonotype has more than one count but fewer than ten. The chain recombines TRBV20-1 with TRBJ1-1, with 8 bases identical to TRBD1. Germline V gene lookup returns CDR1 DFQATT and CDR2 SNEGSKA (reference sequence). The CDR3 length is 12 residues. After removal of 6 bases from V and 3 bases from J, the junction contained 3 bases not matched to a gene. CDR3 sequence: CSAATGDTEAFF. The DNA of the CDR3 is TGCAGTGCAGCGACAGGGGACACTGAAGCTTTCTTT.

J is TRBJ2-4 and V is TRBV15; 10 nucleotides agree with TRBD2. The ends lost 1 base at V and 4 bases at J; junction bases unmatched: 4. This CDR3 has 16 amino acids. Looked up from germline, CDR1 is LNHNV and CDR2 is YYDKDF (reference sequence). The CDR3 spells CATSRAWTSGKNIQYF. The CDR3 DNA reads as TGTGCCACCAGCAGAGCCTGGACTAGCGGAAAAAACATTCAGTACTTC.

In its sample, this clonotype was seen many times. V and J are TRBV29-1 and TRBJ2-1; 9 bases line up with TRBD2. The germline V gene encodes CDR1 SQVTM and CDR2 ANQGSEA. V trimming: 6 bases; J trimming: 9 bases; junction bases outside the gene matches: 6. CDR3 length: 12 amino acids. The chain's CDR3 is CSVPAGGPEQFF. CDR3 DNA: TGCAGCGTGCCAGCGGGAGGTCCTGAGCAGTTCTTC.

At least ten counts were recorded for this clonotype. The V gene is TRBV4-2, the J gene TRBJ2-1, with unresolved D. The CDR3 is 19 residues long. The V end was cut by 0 bases, the J end by 4 bases, with 22 bases between. Germline CDR1 reads LGHNA; CDR2 reads YNFKEQ. The CDR3, as DNA: TGTGCCAGCAGCCAAGATCCGTTGGCGGTTCGCGTCCCGTACAATGAGCAGTTCTTC. It yields the protein CASSQDPLAVRVPYNEQFF.

The chain recombines TRBV4-1 with TRBJ2-7; TRBD1 agrees at 10 bases. Germline CDR1 is MGHRA and CDR2 is YSYEKL. CDR3 length: 14 residues. The V segment lost 5 bases and the J segment 12 bases; nucleotides outside the gene matches: 13. The CDR3 DNA sequence: TGCGCCAGCAGCTCACCATCCGGGACAGGGGTGAGGTACTTC. It yields the protein CASSSPSGTGVRYF.

This chain connects TRBV7-3 to TRBJ2-1, with 10 bases identical to TRBD2. The CDR3 runs 17 residues. The V gene end was trimmed by 0 bases and the J gene end by 7 bases; junction bases not matched to a gene: 9. Germline assignment: CDR1 SGHTA and CDR2 FQGTGA. CDR3 sequence reads: CASSLTVSGRAGNEQFF. The DNA for the CDR3 is TGTGCCAGCAGCTTAACAGTGAGCGGGAGGGCCGGAAATGAGCAGTTCTTC.

The chain combines TRBV27 with TRBJ1-1; tentatively, D is TRBD1 (6 bases). The length of the CDR3 is 14 residues. V was trimmed by 0 bases and J by 5 bases, leaving 10 bases between them. Germline values: CDR1 MNHEY, CDR2 SMNVEV (reference sequence). The DNA of the CDR3 is TGTGCCAGCAGTTTATCCGAACAGGGAACTGAAGCTTTCTTT. It is translated as CASSLSEQGTEAFF.

The V call is TRBV11-3, the J call TRBJ2-1; TRBD2 matches 13 bases. J gave up 7 bases and V 5 bases, and 8 bases lay outside the gene matches. Germline values: CDR1 SGHNT, CDR2 YENEEA. The CDR3 sequence is 16 residues long. CDR3 region: CASSPGLAGELNEQFF. The CDR3 DNA is TGTGCCAGCAGCCCCGGACTAGCGGGGGAACTAAATGAGCAGTTCTTC.

This clonotype showed up just a few times. This chain connects TRBV12-3 or TRBV12-4 to TRBJ1-2, with no clear D. The CDR3 totals 14 residues. Trimming pared 5 bases from V and 2 bases from J, leaving 12 bases between. CDR3 amino acids: CASSPTRENYGYTF. CDR3 coding DNA: TGTGCCAGCAGTCCCACGAGGGAGAACTATGGCTACACCTTC.

The chain uses TRBV29-1 and TRBJ2-1; D may be TRBD2 (5 bases). The CDR3 sequence is 12 residues long. In germline, CDR1 is SQVTM, CDR2 ANQGSEA. Trimming cost V 7 bases and J 7 bases, with 14 bases left between them. The CDR3 DNA reads TGCAGCGATACCGATGGGAGAAATGAGCAGTTCTTC. Amino acids: CSDTDGRNEQFF.

The CDR3 bases are TGCAGCGTTGAAGGGGTGGGAGGCTATTCCTACAATGAGCAGTTCTTC. Translation gives CSVEGVGGYSYNEQFF. J is TRBJ2-1 and V is TRBV29-1, with D possibly TRBD2 on 6 matching bases. CDR3 length equals 16 residues. Trimming left V 1 base short and J 1 base short, with 14 bases between. Germline loops: CDR1 SQVTM, CDR2 ANQGSEA.

The V gene is TRBV3-1, the J gene TRBJ2-1; D might be TRBD2 (5 bases). Per germline, CDR1 LGHDT and CDR2 YNNKEL (reference sequence). V dropped 1 base and J dropped 8 bases, with 15 bases sitting between them. This CDR3 is built from 15 residues. This CDR3 is CASSQAPDSAYEQFF. Written as DNA, the CDR3 is TGTGCCAGCAGCCAAGCTCCGGACTCCGCTTATGAGCAGTTCTTC.

This clonotype was seen repeatedly, ten times or more. The rearrangement uses TRBV20-1 and TRBJ2-7; D gene unclear. The CDR3 consists of 13 residues. V was trimmed by 0 bases and J by 6 bases, leaving 12 bases between them. CDR1 is DFQATT, CDR2 SNEGSKA, per germline (reference sequence). Here the CDR3 reads CSARDRGNFEQYF. CDR3 nucleotide sequence: TGCAGTGCTAGAGATCGTGGCAACTTCGAGCAGTACTTC.

The chain links TRBV11-2 to TRBJ2-1, with D hard to call. V shed 1 base and J shed 12 bases, with 16 bases lying between them. CDR1 SGHAT and CDR2 FQNNGV come from the germline V gene. CDR3 length: 14 amino acids. The CDR3 is CASSLVGPRAMQFF. The DNA of the CDR3 is TGTGCCAGCAGCTTAGTAGGGCCCCGGGCCATGCAGTTCTTC.